This TCR beta chain appears in the sequencing data of a study of cytomegalovirus exposure and HLA in healthy donors (dated by TCRdb to about 2017). As for the study more broadly: In an earlier analysis of some 550 of the donors, approximately 300 Gb of sequence data and 90 million to 130 million unique TCR beta sequences from about 190 million T cells were reported. Roughly 300 gigabases of sequencing data and roughly 80 million unique TCR sequences made up an early release that covered some 640 HLA-typed donors. Of the 350 to 450 genotyped donors, around 81% fell in the genetic ancestry cluster associated with self-reported Caucasian donors. The study was designed to test whether signatures of past pathogen exposure could be identified by cataloging public T cell receptors. The study used immunosequencing to profile the T cell repertoires of around 600 subjects and linked those repertoires to cytomegalovirus serostatus. Besides the first cohort of approximately 670 subjects, a separate validation cohort made up of 120 different subjects was used. To predict cytomegalovirus infection status, the study combined high-throughput TCR immunosequencing, statistical association of individual TCRs with disease status, and machine learning. In a later analysis, previously published TCR beta repertoires from 500 to 750 donors were re-analyzed and high-resolution HLA genotyping was added so that TCR occurrence patterns could be studied. In the later analysis, no new phenotypic data were used to find candidate immune exposures; instead, reliance was placed on TCR beta sequences and their occurrence across donors. An earlier analysis of approximately 640 of the donors applied high-throughput TCR beta sequencing to assess whether each TCR beta V gene segment acted as functional or pseudogenic. Donor age, sex, ethnicity and CMV serostatus were compiled alongside the repertoire data. A later genetic analysis used genome-wide SNP genotypes for about three fifths of the 666 donors, treating that subset as a discovery cohort. All discovery cohort repertoires had been generated on a single sequencing platform. HLA typing covered class I and class II loci at four-digit resolution. The number of donors typed differed by locus, with roughly 629-640 for A, B, C, DRB1 and DQB1, around 500 for DQA1, 600 to 610 for DPA1, and approximately 470 for DPB1. Roughly five DR-DQ haplotypes were treated as single units for association and clustering because of strong linkage in the cohort. Among about 360 genotyped donors of the cohort, an average of around 240,000 unique TCR beta nucleotide sequences were sequenced per donor, about a sixth of them non-productive. General findings and caveats noted by the study authors: V-gene and J-gene trimming of TCR beta chains was associated with a missense DCLRE1C variant in a later genetic analysis, and the association was replicated in an independent cohort. A later analysis found that most CMV-associated TCR beta chains appeared HLA-restricted, with HLA associations seemingly driven largely by CMV exposure. In both the original and validation cohorts, the classifier was reported to diagnose cytomegalovirus status with high specificity and sensitivity. A later analysis found that HLA-associated TCR beta chains were more clonally expanded and had lower generation probabilities than equally common non-associated chains. In the study, roughly 160 TCR beta chains were listed as associated with cytomegalovirus. In a later analysis, the rate of TCR association differed among HLA loci, with DRB1 alleles having the most associated TCRs and HLA-C alleles having the fewest. Strong co-occurrence of HLA alleles, especially DR and DQ, made assigning TCR associations to individual alleles difficult. In this cohort, only TCR beta chains were sequenced, and detectable features were limited by the absence of alpha or paired-chain data. The authors suggested that the approach could potentially be extended to other disease states and immunological phenotypes. Some IMGT-functional V segments, including TRBV6-2 and TRBV6-3, could not be told apart with the 87-base-pair reads, so those segments were excluded. Immune exposure information for the cohort was limited to CMV serostatus. An earlier analysis of approximately 540 of the donors showed that most TCR beta V segments appeared in productive rearrangements either about 87% or about 30% of the time, which broadly matched IMGT annotations. In a later analysis, around 17,000 TCR beta sequences were associated with specific HLA alleles at a false discovery rate of 0.05. Because some donors lacked HLA typing at each locus, the association tests relied only on the typed subset. The presence/absence analyses assumed that sequencing depth was roughly uniform across donors, and that assumption may not be true. A further reported finding was that TCR beta sequences accurately predicted the HLA-A and HLA-B alleles for most subjects in the first cohort. According to a later genetic analysis, donors in an Asian-associated ancestry cluster had fewer N-insertions in productive TCRs than the approximately 700-donor mean. Most TCR sequences were seen in very few donors, while some public TCRs were found in many individuals. The earlier analysis of some 540 of the donors excluded roughly 17 rarely observed V segments, including chromosome 9 orphons, because counts were too low. The sequencing pipeline was judged likely to have produced a cluster of highly shared sequence variants as a technical artifact. Linkage disequilibrium might explain the correlated functional status among segregating V segments, but an unknown experimental factor could not be ruled out. A few of the identified cytomegalovirus-associated TCR beta chains were confirmed in vitro to be specific for cytomegalovirus antigens. According to a later analysis, parvovirus B19, influenza, CMV and Epstein-Barr virus appeared linked to several top co-occurrence clusters.

On this clone itself: The clone's antigen remains unknown. Base-call qualities are not available, and no considerably larger clone is one nucleotide away.

V gives up 1 base and J gives up 7 bases, and the segment between their germline ends measures 14 bases. Counted from cysteine to phenylalanine, this CDR3 has 14 amino acids. Of all the DNA, just the CDR3 is kept, 42 bases in frame from base 1. CDR1 and CDR2 (MDHEN, SYDVKM) derive from the germline V gene. The cohort was made up of approximately 700 healthy bone marrow donors. At the time of sampling, all cohort members were nominally healthy, though unrecorded immune exposures were likely present. The donor was CMV seropositive and was included in the group of approximately 310 seropositive cohort members. A peripheral blood sample was collected from each donor, and TCR beta sequencing was performed on peripheral blood mononuclear cells. Genomic DNA extraction from the blood cell samples was performed with the Qiagen DNeasy Blood Extraction Kit. Libraries were built with the immunoSEQ multiplex PCR assay. The multiplex PCR relied on a mix of 60 forward primers for TCR Vbeta segments and 13 reverse primers for TCR Jbeta segments. The CDR3 region of rearranged TCR beta genes was amplified from genomic DNA with a multiplex PCR assay. The Illumina HiSeq System was used to sequence the amplified TCR beta libraries as 87-base-pair reads. The paper's processing steps were these. Across the 670 or so repertoires, a later analysis counted some 80 million unique TCR beta chains, around 10 million of which were shared by at least two donors. To remove PCR and sequencing errors, raw reads were error-corrected and collapsed into unique sequences using a nearest-neighbor algorithm that merged closely related sequences. CDR3 sequences were aligned to IMGT reference sequences to assign V, D and J gene segments. For a sequence to be retained, a match of at least six nucleotides to both a V gene segment and a J gene segment was required. Rearrangements were called productive when the CDR3 lacked stop codons and stayed in frame with V and J; all others were non-productive. CDR3 was defined by IMGT convention, running from the second conserved V-encoded cysteine to the conserved J-encoded phenylalanine. The earlier analysis of 587 of the donors excluded any sequence lacking an unambiguous match to a single V gene segment. In an earlier analysis of a few hundred of the donors, a V segment was called functional when productive rearrangements were above 56.7%, and segregating when the standard deviation between donors exceeded 5%. A statistical classification framework was built to diagnose cytomegalovirus status from the catalog of TCR beta chain sequences. In a later analysis, V and J genes were assigned by comparing TCR nucleotide sequences against IMGT/GENE-DB human TR gene sequences. Using the TCRdist pipeline, a later analysis assigned CDR3 sequences along with most-parsimonious VDJ recombination scenarios. A later analysis defined each TCR beta chain by its CDR3 amino acid sequence plus V-gene family, and excluded reads lacking a unique V-gene family. In a later analysis, fewer than 650 highly shared, low-generation-probability nucleotide sequences were removed to address suspected cross-contamination and a sequencing artifact. A later analysis calculated a clonal expansion index for each public chain from normalized within-repertoire ranks of inferred template counts. In a later analysis, generation probabilities were computed using a VDJ recombination model fitted to out-of-frame rearrangements, and the results were checked against IGoR. Hypergeometric tests were used in a later analysis to score TCR-TCR, TCR-HLA and TCR-CMV co-occurrence, with a repertoire-size bias correction applied to the TCR pairs. To estimate false discovery rates, a later analysis permuted the HLA or CMV assignments 20 times. In a later analysis, co-occurring TCRs were grouped with DBSCAN, and TCRdist sequence similarity was added when clustering was performed within HLA-allele-positive subsets. For co-occurrence clustering, repertoires with fewer than 30,000 or more than 120,000 public chains were excluded, along with 5 or 6 repertoires with anomalous nucleotide sharing. The clones in this table, taken by TCRdb from immuneACCESS, are in-frame only. Not every clone is retained; where verified, under half of the shortfall comes from an unresolved V gene, and the cause of the rest is unknown. V, J and clone size are those of that table, while D and trimming were read from the DNA. This sample comprises about 190,000 clones, roughly 80% of them detected only once. The ten top clones hold around 3.3% of the sample.

The sequence came from a woman in her twenties or thirties in good health and CMV-seropositive. The source material was PBMCs. The sequence is built from TRBV28 and TRBJ2-7; tentative D gene TRBD1, with 6 bases matching. The CDR3 protein is CASSLYRERQEQYF. The nucleotide sequence reads TGTGCCAGCAGTTTATACAGGGAACGGCAAGAGCAGTACTTC.